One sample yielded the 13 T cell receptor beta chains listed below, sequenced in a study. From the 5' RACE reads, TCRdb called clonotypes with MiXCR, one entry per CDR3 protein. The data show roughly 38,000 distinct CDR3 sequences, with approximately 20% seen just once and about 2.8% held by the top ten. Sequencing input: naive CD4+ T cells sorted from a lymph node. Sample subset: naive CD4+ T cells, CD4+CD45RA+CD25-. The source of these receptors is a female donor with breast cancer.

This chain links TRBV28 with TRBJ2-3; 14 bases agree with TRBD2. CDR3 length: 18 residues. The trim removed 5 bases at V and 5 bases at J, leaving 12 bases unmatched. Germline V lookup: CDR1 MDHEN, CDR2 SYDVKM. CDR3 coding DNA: TGTGCCAGCAGTGGGGGTGGACTAGCGGGAGGTTCTGAAGATACGCAGTATTTT. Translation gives CASSGGGLAGGSEDTQYF.

The CDR3 loop is CASRFGEMNTEAFF. CDR3 coding DNA: TGTGCCAGCAGATTCGGAGAGATGAACACTGAAGCTTTCTTT. The V and J genes are TRBV2 and TRBJ1-1; D ambiguous. The V end was cut by 6 bases, the J end by 0 bases, with 11 bases between. The germline gives CDR1 SNHLY, CDR2 FYNNEI. The CDR3 covers 14 residues. Filled out from reference TRBV2 and TRBJ1-1, the complete variable domain reads EPEVTQTPSHQVTQMGQEVILRCVPISNHLYFYWYRQILGQKVEFLVSFYNNEISEKSEIFDDQFSVERPDGSNFTLKIRSTKLEDSAMYFCASRFGEMNTEAFFGQGTRLTVV.

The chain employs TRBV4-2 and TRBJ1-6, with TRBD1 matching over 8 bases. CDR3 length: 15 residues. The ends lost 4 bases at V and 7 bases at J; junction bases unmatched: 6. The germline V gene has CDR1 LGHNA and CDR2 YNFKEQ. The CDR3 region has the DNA TGTGCCAGCAGCCGAGGACAGGGATCAAATTCACCCCTCCACTTT. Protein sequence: CASSRGQGSNSPLHF.

CDR3 DNA sequence: TGTGCCAGCCGGAGTTTGAGAGAGCAGTACTTC. Its protein product is CASRSLREQYF. The chain combines TRBV6-5 with TRBJ2-7; D is ambiguous. V was trimmed by 8 bases and J by 7 bases, leaving 12 bases between them. The CDR3 has 11 residues. CDR1 and CDR2 (germline): MNHEY, SVGAGI.

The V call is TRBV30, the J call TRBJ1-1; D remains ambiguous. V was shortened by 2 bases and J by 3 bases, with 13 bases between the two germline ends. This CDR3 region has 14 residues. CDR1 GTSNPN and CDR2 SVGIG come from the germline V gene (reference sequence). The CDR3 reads CAWSKSGFDTEAFF. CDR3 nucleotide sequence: TGTGCCTGGAGTAAGTCCGGGTTTGACACTGAAGCTTTCTTT. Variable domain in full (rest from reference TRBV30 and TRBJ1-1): SQTIHQWPATLVQPVGSPLSLECTVEGTSNPNLYWYRQAAGRGLQLLFYSVGIGQISSEVPQNLSASRPQDRQFILSSKKLLLSDSGFYLCAWSKSGFDTEAFFGQGTRLTVV.

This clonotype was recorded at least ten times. The DNA for the CDR3 is TGCAGCGTTGAACCCCCGGGGGGGTTAGGCGAGCAGTACTTC. It codes for CSVEPPGGLGEQYF. The rearrangement links TRBV29-1 to TRBJ2-7; 8 bases map to TRBD2. Per the germline V gene, CDR1 is SQVTM and CDR2 is ANQGSEA. J lost 6 bases, V lost 2 bases, and 9 bases had no gene match. This CDR3 contains 14 residues.

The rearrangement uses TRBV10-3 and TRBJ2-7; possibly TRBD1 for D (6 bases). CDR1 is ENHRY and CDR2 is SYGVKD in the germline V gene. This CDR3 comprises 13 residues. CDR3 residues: CAPVQGPLYEQYF. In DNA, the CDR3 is TGTGCTCCCGTACAGGGCCCCCTCTACGAGCAGTACTTC.

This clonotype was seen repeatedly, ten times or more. The CDR3 loop is CASSGYYEQYF. The CDR3, as DNA: TGTGCCAGCAGTGGGTACTACGAGCAGTACTTC. The chain is built from TRBV25-1 and TRBJ2-7; D remains ambiguous. Germline-derived CDR1 and CDR2 are MGHDK and SYGVNS. Deletions cut 4 bases from V and 3 bases from J, with 4 bases between. The CDR3 covers 11 residues.

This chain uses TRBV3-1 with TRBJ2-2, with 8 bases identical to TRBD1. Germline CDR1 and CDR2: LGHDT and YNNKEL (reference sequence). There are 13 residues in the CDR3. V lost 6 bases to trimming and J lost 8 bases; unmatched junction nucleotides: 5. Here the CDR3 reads CASSQTGAGELFF. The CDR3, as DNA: TGTGCCAGCAGTCAGACAGGGGCTGGGGAGCTGTTTTTT.

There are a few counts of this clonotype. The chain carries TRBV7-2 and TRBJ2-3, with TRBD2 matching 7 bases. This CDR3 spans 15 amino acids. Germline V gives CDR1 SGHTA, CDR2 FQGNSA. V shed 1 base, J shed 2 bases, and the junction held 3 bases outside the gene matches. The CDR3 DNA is TGTGCCAGCAGCTTAGGAAGCGGGATCACAGATACGCAGTATTTT. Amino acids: CASSLGSGITDTQYF.

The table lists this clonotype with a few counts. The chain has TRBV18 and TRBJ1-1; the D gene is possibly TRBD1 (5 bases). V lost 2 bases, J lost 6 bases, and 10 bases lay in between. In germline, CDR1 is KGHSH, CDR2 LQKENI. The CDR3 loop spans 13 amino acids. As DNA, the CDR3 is TGTGCCAGCTCACCAGGCAGGGCGGCTGAAGCTTTCTTT. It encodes CASSPGRAAEAFF.

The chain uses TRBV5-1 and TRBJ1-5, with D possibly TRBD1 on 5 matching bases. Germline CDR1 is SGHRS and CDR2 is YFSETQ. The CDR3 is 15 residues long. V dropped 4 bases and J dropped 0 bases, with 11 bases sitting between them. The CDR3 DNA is TGCGCCAGCAGCCCGGGACCATTTAGCAATCAGCCCCAGCATTTT. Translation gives CASSPGPFSNQPQHF.

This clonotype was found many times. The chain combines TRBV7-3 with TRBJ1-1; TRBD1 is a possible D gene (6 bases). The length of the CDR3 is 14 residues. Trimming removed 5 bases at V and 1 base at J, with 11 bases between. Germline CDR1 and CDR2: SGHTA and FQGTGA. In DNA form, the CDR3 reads TGTGCCAGCAGCCGCAGGGGCCCGAACACTGAAGCTTTCTTT. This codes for CASSRRGPNTEAFF.